These 26 T cell receptor beta chains were sequenced from one sample in a study of OX40 agonist ivuxolimab in advanced cancers. Here immunoSEQ multiplex PCR was the method, and the copy in TCRdb shows in-frame clones only, minus some. Here the sample spans about 48,000 clones, 80% to 90% being singletons. The sequencing here drew on CD4+ or CD8+ T cells sorted from blood, taken in a trial of the OX40 agonist ivuxolimab. The source is an adult with an advanced solid tumor such as melanoma, head and neck, liver or kidney cancer.

The sample holds one count of this clone. This chain joins TRBV5-1 and TRBJ1-2; 8 positions match TRBD1. The V gene end was trimmed by 8 bases and the J gene end by 5 bases; junction bases not matched to a gene: 8. The CDR3 loop spans 13 amino acids. Germline CDR1 and CDR2: SGHRS and YFSETQ. The CDR3 loop is CARSGQVKYGYTF. The CDR3 DNA sequence: TGCGCCAGGTCGGGACAGGTAAAGTATGGCTACACCTTC.

In this sample, this clone turned up once. CDR3 sequence reads: CASSPPTGGSPNEKLFF. DNA for the CDR3: TGTGCCAGCTCACCACCGACAGGGGGTTCACCTAATGAAAAACTGTTTTTT. The chain couples TRBV18 to TRBJ1-4; TRBD1 matches at 9 bases. In germline, CDR1 is KGHSH, CDR2 LQKENI. The J segment lost 3 bases and the V segment lost 0 bases, leaving 5 bases of the junction unmatched. The CDR3 contains 17 residues.

The sample holds one count of this clone. The chain uses TRBV4-1 and TRBJ2-3; TRBD2 agrees at 9 bases. Germline CDR1 is MGHRA and CDR2 is YSYEKL. J lost 11 bases, V lost 0 bases, and 9 bases had no gene match. The CDR3 is 15 amino acids. The CDR3 nucleotides are TGCGCCAGCAGCCAAGATACCAGCGGGGGGCCCTGGCAGTATTTT. Translating gives CASSQDTSGGPWQYF.

The rearrangement links TRBV5-6 to TRBJ2-7; D is unclear. CDR3 length: 12 amino acids. The germline V and J ends were trimmed by 5 bases and 2 bases, with 8 bases remaining between them. Germline V gives CDR1 SGHDT, CDR2 YYEEEE. The CDR3 sequence is CASSPGAYEQYF. In DNA form, the CDR3 reads TGTGCCAGCAGTCCCGGAGCCTACGAGCAGTACTTC.

The chain couples TRBV11-2 to TRBJ2-5; 13 bases are shared with TRBD2. Germline V gives CDR1 SGHAT, CDR2 FQNNGV. Trimming at V came to 3 bases and at J to 3 bases, leaving 4 bases not matched to a gene. This CDR3 has 16 residues. CDR3 in DNA: TGTGCCAGCAGCTTTAGACTAGCGGGAGGAAAAGAGACCCAGTACTTC. Amino acids: CASSFRLAGGKETQYF.

This clone was picked up one time. This CDR3 is CASSWTVHYEQYF. CDR3 nucleotide sequence: TGTGCCAGCAGTTGGACAGTTCACTACGAGCAGTACTTC. The V call is TRBV11-2, the J call TRBJ2-7; D may be TRBD1 (6 bases). Trimming left V 6 bases short and J 3 bases short, with 12 bases between. Germline loops: CDR1 SGHAT, CDR2 FQNNGV. This CDR3 spans 13 amino acids.

The V call is TRBV6-9, the J call TRBJ2-6; the D is unclear. The germline V gene encodes CDR1 MNHGY and CDR2 SVAAGI. Between the trimmed V and J ends, which lost 5 bases and 5 bases, there was a span of 19 bases. This CDR3 comprises 17 residues. The CDR3 sequence: CASSHIIRQSRANVLTF. The CDR3 DNA sequence: TGTGCCAGCAGTCACATAATACGACAAAGTCGGGCCAACGTCCTGACTTTC.

The gene calls are TRBV15 and TRBJ2-7, with D perhaps TRBD1 (5 bases). V was shortened by 6 bases and J by 3 bases, with 9 bases between the two germline ends. CDR1 is LNHNV and CDR2 is YYDKDF in the germline V gene (reference sequence). This CDR3 contains 12 residues. CDR3 amino acids: CATRGVNYEQYF. The CDR3 region has the DNA TGTGCCACCAGAGGGGTGAACTACGAGCAGTACTTC.

The genes are TRBV7-9 and TRBJ2-7, with 10 bases aligning to TRBD1. V gave up 5 bases and J gave up 3 bases; unmatched junction bases: 7. The germline V gene encodes CDR1 SEHNR and CDR2 FQNEAQ (reference sequence). The CDR3 loop spans 15 amino acids. The chain's CDR3 is CASSRIGQGGYEQYF. CDR3 sequence (DNA): TGTGCCAGCAGCCGGATTGGACAGGGGGGCTACGAGCAGTACTTC. Full variable domain (rest looked up from reference TRBV7-9 and TRBJ2-7): DTGVSQNPRHKITKRGQNVTFRCDPISEHNRLYWYRQTLGQGPEFLTYFQNEAQLEKSRLLSDRFSAERPKGSFSTLEIQRTEQGDSAMYLCASSRIGQGGYEQYFGPGTRLTVT.

The chain recombines TRBV7-9 with TRBJ2-3; D remains ambiguous. This CDR3 contains 15 residues. V was shortened by 5 bases and J by 0 bases, with 12 bases between the two germline ends. The germline V gene has CDR1 SEHNR and CDR2 FQNEAQ (reference sequence). This chain's CDR3 is CASSHSYASTDTQYF. For the CDR3, the DNA is TGTGCCAGCAGCCATTCCTACGCTAGCACAGATACGCAGTATTTT.

The chain is built from TRBV30 and TRBJ2-1; TRBD2 matches 15 bases. The CDR3 has 14 residues. Germline lookup yields CDR1 GTSNPN and CDR2 SVGIG (reference sequence). V gave up 8 bases and J gave up 9 bases; unmatched junction bases: 8. As DNA, the CDR3 is TGTGCCGCCTGGACTAGCGGGAGGGGGGGTGAGCAGTTCTTC. Amino acids: CAAWTSGRGGEQFF. Combining the CDR3 with reference TRBV30 and TRBJ2-1 gives the whole variable domain SQTIHQWPATLVQPVGSPLSLECTVEGTSNPNLYWYRQAAGRGLQLLFYSVGIGQISSEVPQNLSASRPQDRQFILSSKKLLLSDSGFYLCAAWTSGRGGEQFFGPGTRLTVL.

This clone has a handful of counts. The chain has TRBV13 and TRBJ2-5; D gene uncertain. The CDR3 contains 11 residues. The V end lost 1 base, the J end lost 3 bases, and 0 bases lay between the germline ends. Germline values: CDR1 PRHDT, CDR2 FYEKMQ (reference sequence). Here the CDR3 DNA reads TGTGCCAGCAGCTTAGAAGAGACCCAGTACTTC. Its translation: CASSLEETQYF.

This chain joins TRBV4-1 and TRBJ1-1, with 8 bases identical to TRBD1. V shed 1 base and J 4 bases; nucleotides not matched to a gene: 5. This CDR3 spans 15 amino acids. Germline V gene lookup returns CDR1 MGHRA and CDR2 YSYEKL. The CDR3 sequence: CASSQVQGAITEAFF. CDR3 coding DNA: TGCGCCAGCAGCCAAGTTCAGGGGGCTATCACTGAAGCTTTCTTT.

V gene TRBV4-1 combines with J gene TRBJ2-1; D remains unclear. The V end lost 8 bases, the J end lost 9 bases, and 17 bases lay between the germline ends. The germline CDR1 and CDR2 sequences are MGHRA and YSYEKL. The CDR3 runs to 13 residues. CDR3 nucleotide sequence: TGCGCCAGCGGACCGGATACAAGTGGTGAGCAGTTCTTC. Its protein product is CASGPDTSGEQFF.

V gene TRBV11-2 combines with J gene TRBJ2-7; 8 nucleotides align to TRBD1. Germline V gene sequence: CDR1 SGHAT, CDR2 FQNNGV. Unmatched junction bases numbered 5, after V lost 3 bases and J lost 7 bases. The CDR3 covers 13 residues. As DNA, the CDR3 is TGTGCCAGCAGCTTCACAGGGGGTCGGGAGCAGTACTTC. Residues: CASSFTGGREQYF.

This chain joins TRBV15 and TRBJ2-1; 12 bases align to TRBD2. The V segment lost 5 bases and the J segment 3 bases; nucleotides outside the gene matches: 2. In germline, CDR1 is LNHNV, CDR2 YYDKDF (reference sequence). The CDR3 has 15 residues. CDR3 loop: CATSPGLAGYNEQFF. The CDR3 DNA follows: TGTGCCACCAGCCCGGGACTAGCGGGCTACAATGAGCAGTTCTTC.

The chain combines TRBV4-1 with TRBJ1-2; D may be TRBD1 (5 bases). CDR3 length: 15 residues. The germline V gene encodes CDR1 MGHRA and CDR2 YSYEKL. Trimming left V 1 base short and J 3 bases short, with 12 bases between. CDR3 DNA sequence: TGCGCCAGCAGCCAAGTCGGGACGTCCTACTATGGCTACACCTTC. This codes for CASSQVGTSYYGYTF.

The rearrangement uses TRBV30 and TRBJ2-1, with 8 bases that match TRBD2. With V trimmed by 4 bases and J by 2 bases, 10 bases remained unmatched. Germline V gives CDR1 GTSNPN, CDR2 SVGIG (reference sequence). This CDR3 contains 16 residues. This CDR3 reads CAWTLPGGAAYNEQFF. For the CDR3, the DNA is TGTGCCTGGACCCTCCCGGGAGGGGCGGCCTACAATGAGCAGTTCTTC.

This clone has a handful of counts. The CDR3 DNA is TGCGCCAGCAGCGGGGAAAGGGATACGCAGTATTTT. Translating it yields CASSGERDTQYF. The rearrangement uses TRBV5-1 and TRBJ2-3, with no clear D. Looked up from germline, CDR1 is SGHRS and CDR2 is YFSETQ. With 4 bases removed from V and 6 bases from J, the gap between germline ends came to 9 bases. This CDR3 spans 12 amino acids. Full variable domain (remainder filled in from reference TRBV5-1 and TRBJ2-3): KAGVTQTPRYLIKTRGQQVTLSCSPISGHRSVSWYQQTPGQGLQFLFEYFSETQRNKGNFPGRFSGRQFSNSRSEMNVSTLELGDSALYLCASSGERDTQYFGPGTRLTVL.

The rearrangement links TRBV4-1 to TRBJ2-7; TRBD1 matches 8 bases. V lost 2 bases and J lost 12; bases outside the gene matches: 9. There are 13 residues in the CDR3. Germline-derived CDR1 and CDR2 are MGHRA and YSYEKL. The CDR3, as DNA: TGCGCCAGCAGCCAATTAACCGGGACAGGAATGTACTTC. It translates to CASSQLTGTGMYF.

This chain links TRBV27 with TRBJ2-7; D gene unclear. This CDR3 is built from 13 residues. Germline-derived CDR1 and CDR2 are MNHEY and SMNVEV (reference sequence). V lost 0 bases, J lost 1 base, and 4 bases lay in between. The DNA for the CDR3 is TGTGCCAGCAGTTTATCTTGGTCCTACGAGCAGTACTTC. Its protein is CASSLSWSYEQYF.

This clone was detected only once. The chain carries TRBV2 and TRBJ2-3; the match to TRBD2 covers 10 bases. The ends lost 6 bases at V and 5 bases at J; junction bases unmatched: 8. The germline CDR1 and CDR2 sequences are SNHLY and FYNNEI. This CDR3 spans 15 amino acids. The CDR3 protein is CASRASGGKVDTQYF. CDR3 nucleotides: TGTGCCAGCAGAGCTAGCGGGGGAAAAGTAGATACGCAGTATTTT.

The rearrangement joins TRBV7-9 to TRBJ1-6; weak D call: TRBD1 (6 bases). V lost 6 bases and J lost 7, with 16 bases in between. The CDR3 extends over 15 amino acids. Germline V gives CDR1 SEHNR, CDR2 FQNEAQ (reference sequence). CDR3 nucleotides: TGTGCCAGCAGATATACAGGGAGGGAAAATTCACCCCTCCACTTT. This sequence encodes CASRYTGRENSPLHF.

The chain is built from TRBV7-9 and TRBJ2-7, with 10 positions matching TRBD1. The germline gives CDR1 SEHNR, CDR2 FQNEAQ (reference sequence). V gave up 5 bases and J gave up 3 bases; unmatched junction bases: 10. The length of the CDR3 is 16 residues. CDR3 region: CASSPPGTGANYEQYF. The CDR3 nucleotides are TGTGCCAGCAGCCCACCCGGGACAGGGGCCAACTACGAGCAGTACTTC.

The V call is TRBV7-9, the J call TRBJ2-7, with a weak D call TRBD2 (6 bases). The V and J ends lost 5 bases and 7 bases respectively, with 15 bases between them. CDR3 length: 13 amino acids. Germline CDR1 SEHNR, CDR2 FQNEAQ (reference sequence). The CDR3 DNA sequence: TGTGCCAGCAGCCCTGGGACTTCGAGAGAGCAGTACTTC. This sequence encodes CASSPGTSREQYF. Filled out from reference TRBV7-9 and TRBJ2-7, the complete variable domain reads DTGVSQNPRHKITKRGQNVTFRCDPISEHNRLYWYRQTLGQGPEFLTYFQNEAQLEKSRLLSDRFSAERPKGSFSTLEIQRTEQGDSAMYLCASSPGTSREQYFGPGTRLTVT.

This clone was recorded only once. J is TRBJ1-2 and V is TRBV6-5, with D perhaps matching TRBD1 (6 bases). Germline loops: CDR1 MNHEY, CDR2 SVGAGI. This CDR3 has 12 amino acids. Trimming stripped 4 bases from V and 5 bases from J, with 8 bases between. The chain's CDR3 is CASSSGAYGYTF. Written as DNA, the CDR3 is TGTGCCAGCAGTTCAGGGGCATATGGCTACACCTTC.